Here is one T cell receptor beta chain with its context. Some clones are missing from TCRdb's copy, which holds only in-frame ones; the method was immunoSEQ multiplex PCR. The table lists approximately 190,000 clones, roughly four fifths of them singletons. V lost 3 bases and J lost 8, with 20 bases in between. The CDR3 is 17 amino acids. CDR1 and CDR2 from the germline V gene are MNHEY and SMNVEV (reference sequence). The sample comes from a study of blood T cell repertoires in COVID-19. The chain is built from TRBV27 and TRBJ1-6; weak D call: TRBD1 (5 bases). This TCR was recovered from a woman aged 25-40 years with acute or convalescent COVID-19. Sequenced input: peripheral blood. The CDR3 region is CASSFALIGGVYSPLHF. The CDR3 nucleotides are TGTGCCAGCAGTTTCGCCCTGATCGGGGGGGTTTATTCACCCCTCCACTTT.